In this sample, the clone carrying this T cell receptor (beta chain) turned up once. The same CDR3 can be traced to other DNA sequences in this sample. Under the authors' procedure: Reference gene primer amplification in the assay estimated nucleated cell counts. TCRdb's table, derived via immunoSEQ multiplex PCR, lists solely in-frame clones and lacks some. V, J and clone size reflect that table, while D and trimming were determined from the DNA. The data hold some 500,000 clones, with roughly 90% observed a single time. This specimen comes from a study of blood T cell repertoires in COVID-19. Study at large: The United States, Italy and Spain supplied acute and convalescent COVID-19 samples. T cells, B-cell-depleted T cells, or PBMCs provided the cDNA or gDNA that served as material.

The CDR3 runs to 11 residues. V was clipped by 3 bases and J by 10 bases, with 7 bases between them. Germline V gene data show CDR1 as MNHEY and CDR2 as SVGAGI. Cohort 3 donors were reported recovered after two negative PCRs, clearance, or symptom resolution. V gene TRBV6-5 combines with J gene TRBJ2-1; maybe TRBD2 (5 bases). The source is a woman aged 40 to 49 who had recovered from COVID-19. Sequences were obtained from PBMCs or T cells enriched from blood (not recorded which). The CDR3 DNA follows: TGTGCCAGCAGTTATGGCGGGGAGCAGTTCTTC. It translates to CASSYGGEQFF.